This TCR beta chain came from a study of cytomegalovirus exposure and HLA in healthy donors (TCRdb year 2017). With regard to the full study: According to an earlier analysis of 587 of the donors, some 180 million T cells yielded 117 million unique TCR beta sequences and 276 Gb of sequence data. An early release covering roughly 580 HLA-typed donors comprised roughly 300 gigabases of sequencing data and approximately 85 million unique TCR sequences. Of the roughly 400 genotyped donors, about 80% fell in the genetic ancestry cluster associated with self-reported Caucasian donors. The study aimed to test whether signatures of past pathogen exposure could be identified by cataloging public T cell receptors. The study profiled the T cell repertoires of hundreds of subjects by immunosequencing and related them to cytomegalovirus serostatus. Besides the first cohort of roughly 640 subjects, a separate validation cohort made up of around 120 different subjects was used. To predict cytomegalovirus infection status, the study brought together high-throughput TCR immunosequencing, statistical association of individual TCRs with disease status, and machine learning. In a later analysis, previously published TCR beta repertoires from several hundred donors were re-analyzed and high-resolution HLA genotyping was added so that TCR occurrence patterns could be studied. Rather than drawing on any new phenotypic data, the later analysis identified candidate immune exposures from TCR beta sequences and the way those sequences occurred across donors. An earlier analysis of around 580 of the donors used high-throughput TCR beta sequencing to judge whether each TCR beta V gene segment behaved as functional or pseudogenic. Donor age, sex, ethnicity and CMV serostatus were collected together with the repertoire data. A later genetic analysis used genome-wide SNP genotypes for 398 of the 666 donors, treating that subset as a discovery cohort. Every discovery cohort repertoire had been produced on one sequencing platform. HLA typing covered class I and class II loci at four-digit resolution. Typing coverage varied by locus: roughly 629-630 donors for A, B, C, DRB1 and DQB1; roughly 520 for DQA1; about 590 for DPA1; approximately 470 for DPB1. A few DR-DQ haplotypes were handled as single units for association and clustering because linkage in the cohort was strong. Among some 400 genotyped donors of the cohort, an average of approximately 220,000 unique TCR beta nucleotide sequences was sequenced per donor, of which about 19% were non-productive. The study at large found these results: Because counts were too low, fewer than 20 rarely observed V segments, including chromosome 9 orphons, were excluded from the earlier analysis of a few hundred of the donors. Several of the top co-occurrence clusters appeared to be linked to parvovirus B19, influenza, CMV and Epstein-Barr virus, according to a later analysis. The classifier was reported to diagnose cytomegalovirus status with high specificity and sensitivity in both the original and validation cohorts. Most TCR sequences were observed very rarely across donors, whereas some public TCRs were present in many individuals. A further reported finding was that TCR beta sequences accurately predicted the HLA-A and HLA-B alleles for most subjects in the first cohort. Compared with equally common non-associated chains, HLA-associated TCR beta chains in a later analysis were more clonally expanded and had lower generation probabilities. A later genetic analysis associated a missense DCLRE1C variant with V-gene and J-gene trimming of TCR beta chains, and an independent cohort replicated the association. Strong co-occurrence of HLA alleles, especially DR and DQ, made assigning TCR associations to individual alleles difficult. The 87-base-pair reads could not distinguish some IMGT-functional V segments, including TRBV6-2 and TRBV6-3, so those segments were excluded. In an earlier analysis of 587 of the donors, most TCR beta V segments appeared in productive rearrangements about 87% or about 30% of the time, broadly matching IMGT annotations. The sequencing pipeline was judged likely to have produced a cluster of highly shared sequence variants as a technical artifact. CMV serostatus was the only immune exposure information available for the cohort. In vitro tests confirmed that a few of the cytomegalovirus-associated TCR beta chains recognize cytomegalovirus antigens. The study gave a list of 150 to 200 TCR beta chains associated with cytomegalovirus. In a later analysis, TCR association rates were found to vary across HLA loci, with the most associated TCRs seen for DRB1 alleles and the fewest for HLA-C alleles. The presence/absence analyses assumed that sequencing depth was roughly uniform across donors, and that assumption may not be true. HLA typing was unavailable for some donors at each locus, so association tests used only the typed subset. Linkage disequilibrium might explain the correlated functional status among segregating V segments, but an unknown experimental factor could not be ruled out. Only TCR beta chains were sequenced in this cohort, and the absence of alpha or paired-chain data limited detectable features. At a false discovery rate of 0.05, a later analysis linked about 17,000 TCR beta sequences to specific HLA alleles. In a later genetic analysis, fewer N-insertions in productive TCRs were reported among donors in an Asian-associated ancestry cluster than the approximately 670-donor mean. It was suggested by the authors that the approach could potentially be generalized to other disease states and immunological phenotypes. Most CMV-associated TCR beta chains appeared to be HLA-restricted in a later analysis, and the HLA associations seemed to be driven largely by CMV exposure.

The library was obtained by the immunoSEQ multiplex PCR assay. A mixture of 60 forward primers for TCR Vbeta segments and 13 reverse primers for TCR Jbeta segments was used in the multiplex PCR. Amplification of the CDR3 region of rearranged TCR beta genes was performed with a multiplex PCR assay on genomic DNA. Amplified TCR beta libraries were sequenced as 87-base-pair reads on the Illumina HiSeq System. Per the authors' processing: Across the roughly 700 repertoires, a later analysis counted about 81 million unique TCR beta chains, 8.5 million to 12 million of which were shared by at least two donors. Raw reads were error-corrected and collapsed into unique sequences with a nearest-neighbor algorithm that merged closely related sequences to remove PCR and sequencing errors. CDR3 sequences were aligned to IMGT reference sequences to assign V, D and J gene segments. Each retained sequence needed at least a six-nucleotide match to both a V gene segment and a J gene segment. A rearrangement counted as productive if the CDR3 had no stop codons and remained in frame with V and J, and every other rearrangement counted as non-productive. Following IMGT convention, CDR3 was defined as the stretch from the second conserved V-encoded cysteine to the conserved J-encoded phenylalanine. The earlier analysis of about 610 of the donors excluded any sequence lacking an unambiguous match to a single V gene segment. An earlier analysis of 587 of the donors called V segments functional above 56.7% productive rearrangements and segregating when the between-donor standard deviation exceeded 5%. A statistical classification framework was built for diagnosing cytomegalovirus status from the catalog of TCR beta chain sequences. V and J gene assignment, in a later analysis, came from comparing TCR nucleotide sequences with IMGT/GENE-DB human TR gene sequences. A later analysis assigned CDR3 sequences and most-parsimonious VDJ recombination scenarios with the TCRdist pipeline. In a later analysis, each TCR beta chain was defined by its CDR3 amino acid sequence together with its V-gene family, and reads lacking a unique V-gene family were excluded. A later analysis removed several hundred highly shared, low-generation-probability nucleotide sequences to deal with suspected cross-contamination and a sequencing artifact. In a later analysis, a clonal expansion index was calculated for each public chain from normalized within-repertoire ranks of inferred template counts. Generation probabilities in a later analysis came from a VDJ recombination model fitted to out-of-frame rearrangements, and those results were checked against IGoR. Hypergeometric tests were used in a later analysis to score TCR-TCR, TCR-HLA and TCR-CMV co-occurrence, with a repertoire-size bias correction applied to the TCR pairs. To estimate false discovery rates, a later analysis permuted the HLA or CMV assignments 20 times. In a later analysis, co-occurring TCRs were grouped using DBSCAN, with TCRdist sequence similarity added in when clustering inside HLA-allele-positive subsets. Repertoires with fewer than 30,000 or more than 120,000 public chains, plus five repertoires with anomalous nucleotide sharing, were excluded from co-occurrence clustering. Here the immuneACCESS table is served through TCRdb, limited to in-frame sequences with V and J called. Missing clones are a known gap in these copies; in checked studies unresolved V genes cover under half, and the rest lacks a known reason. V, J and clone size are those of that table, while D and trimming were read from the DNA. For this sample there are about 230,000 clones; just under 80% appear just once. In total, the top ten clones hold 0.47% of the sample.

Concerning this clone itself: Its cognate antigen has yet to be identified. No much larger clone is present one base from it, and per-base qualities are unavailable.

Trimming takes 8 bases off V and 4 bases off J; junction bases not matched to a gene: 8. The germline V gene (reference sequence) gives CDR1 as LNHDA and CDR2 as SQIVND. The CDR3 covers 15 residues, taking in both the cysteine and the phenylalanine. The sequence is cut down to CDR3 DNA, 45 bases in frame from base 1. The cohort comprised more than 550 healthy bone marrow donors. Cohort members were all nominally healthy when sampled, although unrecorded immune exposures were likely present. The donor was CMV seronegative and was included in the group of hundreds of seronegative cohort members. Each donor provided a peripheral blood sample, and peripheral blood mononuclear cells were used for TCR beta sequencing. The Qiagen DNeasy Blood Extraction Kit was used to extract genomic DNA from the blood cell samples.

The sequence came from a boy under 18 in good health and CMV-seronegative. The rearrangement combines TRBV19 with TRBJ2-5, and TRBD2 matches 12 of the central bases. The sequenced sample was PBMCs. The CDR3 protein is CASRITSGGLETQYF. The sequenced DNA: TGTGCCAGTCGAATAACTAGCGGGGGGTTAGAGACCCAGTACTTC.